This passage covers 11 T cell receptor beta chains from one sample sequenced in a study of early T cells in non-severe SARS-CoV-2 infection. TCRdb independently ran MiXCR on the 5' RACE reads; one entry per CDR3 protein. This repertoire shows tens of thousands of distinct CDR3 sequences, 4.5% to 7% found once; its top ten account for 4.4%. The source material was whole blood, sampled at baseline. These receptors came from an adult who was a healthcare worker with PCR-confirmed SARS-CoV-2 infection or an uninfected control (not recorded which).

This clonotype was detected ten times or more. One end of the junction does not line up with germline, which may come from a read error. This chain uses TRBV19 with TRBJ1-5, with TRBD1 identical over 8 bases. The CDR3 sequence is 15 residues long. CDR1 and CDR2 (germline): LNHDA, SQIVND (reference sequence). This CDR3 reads CASSIYPGGNQPQHF. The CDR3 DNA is TGTGCCAGTAGTATTTACCCAGGGGGCAACCAGCCCCAGCATTTT. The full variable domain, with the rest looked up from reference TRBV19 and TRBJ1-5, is DGGITQSPKYLFRKEGQNVTLSCEQNLNHDAMYWYRQDPGQGLRLIYYSQIVNDFQKGDIAEGYSVSREKKESFPLTVTSAQKNPTAFYLCASSIYPGGNQPQHFGDGTRLSIL.

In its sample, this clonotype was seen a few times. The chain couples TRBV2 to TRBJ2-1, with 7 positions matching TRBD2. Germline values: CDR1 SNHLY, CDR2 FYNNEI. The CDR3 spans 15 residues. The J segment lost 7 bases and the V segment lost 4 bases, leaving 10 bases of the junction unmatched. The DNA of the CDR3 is TGTGCCAGCAGTGGTTTTGCGGGAGTACGGAATGAGCAGTTCTTC. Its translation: CASSGFAGVRNEQFF. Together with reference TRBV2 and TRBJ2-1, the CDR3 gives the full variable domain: EPEVTQTPSHQVTQMGQEVILRCVPISNHLYFYWYRQILGQKVEFLVSFYNNEISEKSEIFDDQFSVERPDGSNFTLKIRSTKLEDSAMYFCASSGFAGVRNEQFFGPGTRLTVL.

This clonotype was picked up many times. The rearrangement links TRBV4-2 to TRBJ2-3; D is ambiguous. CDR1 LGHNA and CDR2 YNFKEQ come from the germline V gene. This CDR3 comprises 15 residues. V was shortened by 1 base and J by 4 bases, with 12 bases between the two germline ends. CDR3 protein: CASSQGVEIADTQYF. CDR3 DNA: TGTGCCAGCAGCCAAGGGGTAGAGATCGCAGATACGCAGTATTTT.

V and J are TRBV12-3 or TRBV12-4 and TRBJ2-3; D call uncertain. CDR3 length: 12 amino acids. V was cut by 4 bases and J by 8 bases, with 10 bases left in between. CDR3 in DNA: TGTGCCAGCAGTTCGTCACTGGCTACGCAGTATTTT. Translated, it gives CASSSSLATQYF.

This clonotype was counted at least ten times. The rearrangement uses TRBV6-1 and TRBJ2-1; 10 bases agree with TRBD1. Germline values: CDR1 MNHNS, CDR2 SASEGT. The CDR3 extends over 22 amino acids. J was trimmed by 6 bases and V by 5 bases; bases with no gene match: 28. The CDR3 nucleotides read TGTGCCAGCAGTTACTTCCCTGCGTTTGGGACAGGGGTCCAGGGAATGTCCAATGAGCAGTTCTTC. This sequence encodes CASSYFPAFGTGVQGMSNEQFF.

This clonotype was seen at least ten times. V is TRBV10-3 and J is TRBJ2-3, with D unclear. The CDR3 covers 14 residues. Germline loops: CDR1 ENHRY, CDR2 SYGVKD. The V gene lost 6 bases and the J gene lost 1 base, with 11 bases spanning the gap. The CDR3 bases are TGTGCCATCAGAATATCCAGCGGCACAGATACGCAGTATTTT. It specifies CAIRISSGTDTQYF.

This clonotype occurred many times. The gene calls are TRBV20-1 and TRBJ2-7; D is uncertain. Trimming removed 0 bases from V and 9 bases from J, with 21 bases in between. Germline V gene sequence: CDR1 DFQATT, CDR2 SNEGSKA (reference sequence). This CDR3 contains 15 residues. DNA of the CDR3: TGCAGTGCTAGAGAATTAACGGGTGATCTTTCTGGGCAGTACTTC. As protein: CSARELTGDLSGQYF.

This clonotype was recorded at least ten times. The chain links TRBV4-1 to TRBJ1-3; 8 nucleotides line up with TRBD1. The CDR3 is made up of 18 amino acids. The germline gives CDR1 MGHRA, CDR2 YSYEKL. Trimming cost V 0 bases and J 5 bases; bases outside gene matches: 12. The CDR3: CASSQDRLTGGSRNTIYF. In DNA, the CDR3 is TGCGCCAGCAGCCAAGATCGCCTAACAGGGGGTTCCAGAAACACCATATATTTT.

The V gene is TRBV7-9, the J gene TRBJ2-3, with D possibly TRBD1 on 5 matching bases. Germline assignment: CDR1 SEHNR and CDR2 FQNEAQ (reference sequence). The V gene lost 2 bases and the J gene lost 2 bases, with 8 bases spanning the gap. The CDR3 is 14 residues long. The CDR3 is CASSLSRDTDTQYF. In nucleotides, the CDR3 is TGTGCCAGCAGCTTAAGCAGGGACACAGATACGCAGTATTTT.

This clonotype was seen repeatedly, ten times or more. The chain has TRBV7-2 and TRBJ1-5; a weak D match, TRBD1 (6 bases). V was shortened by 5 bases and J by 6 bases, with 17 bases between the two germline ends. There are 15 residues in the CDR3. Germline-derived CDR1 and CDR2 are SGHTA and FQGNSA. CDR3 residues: CASSPTRGGAQPQHF. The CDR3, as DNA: TGTGCCAGCAGCCCTACTAGGGGGGGAGCTCAGCCCCAGCATTTT.

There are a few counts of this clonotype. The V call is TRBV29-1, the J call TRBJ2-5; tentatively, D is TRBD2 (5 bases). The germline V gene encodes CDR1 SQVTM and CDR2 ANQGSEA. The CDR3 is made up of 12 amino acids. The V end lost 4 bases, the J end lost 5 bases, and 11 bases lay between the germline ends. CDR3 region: CSVGAGGETQYF. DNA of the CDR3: TGCAGCGTTGGGGCAGGCGGGGAGACCCAGTACTTC.